This T cell receptor beta chain originates from a study of identical twins. V was pared by 4 bases and J by 6 bases, with 9 bases of the junction left unmatched. CDR3 length: 16 amino acids. Per the germline V gene, CDR1 is KGHSH and CDR2 is LQKENI. This clonotype showed up many times. Via MiXCR, TCRdb re-called the 5' RACE reads, giving one row per CDR3 protein. This table holds about 200,000 distinct CDR3 sequences, 6.5% found once. This sample was also put to use in a study of T cells expressing NK-cell markers.

The sequencing sample was made of CD8+ T cells sorted from blood. The receptor was isolated from a woman aged 18-29 years in good health. The chain carries TRBV18 and TRBJ2-3, with 11 bases lining up with TRBD2. The CDR3 coding sequence is TGTGCCAGCTCACTGTCGACTAGCGGGATTATGGATACGCAGTATTTT. Translation: CASSLSTSGIMDTQYF.